This TCR beta chain was retrieved from a study of cytomegalovirus exposure and HLA in healthy donors. In the PCR, 60 Vbeta and 13 Jbeta primers were used. Produced via immunoSEQ multiplex PCR; TCRdb's table is partial and in-frame only. The sample has around 170,000 clones, approximately 80% seen once. Findings of the study overall: In a later analysis, HLA-associated beta chains showed higher expansion and lower generation probabilities than comparable chains.

V was pared by 4 bases and J by 5 bases, with 16 bases between. The CDR3 runs 15 residues. Germline values: CDR1 SGHRS, CDR2 YFSETQ. This clone was seen only a few times. Its antigen is unidentified. The source material was PBMCs. The receptor's source is a woman aged 45-60 years in good health and CMV-seronegative. V gene TRBV5-1 combines with J gene TRBJ2-1, with a possible D match to TRBD1 (6 bases). DNA of the CDR3: TGCGCCAGCAGCCCCCAGGGGCGGTCAGACAATGAGCAGTTCTTC. Translating gives CASSPQGRSDNEQFF.